A single sample is the source of the 22 T cell receptor beta chains below, sequenced in a study of beta chain features in type 1 diabetes. Points from the study as a whole: Patients with Type 1 diabetes showed moderately but significantly shorter TCRB CDR3s in all four CD4+ subsets.

No antigen has been identified for these receptors. Expressed TCRB transcripts got sequenced, as all isolated RNA was reverse transcribed. Generated by immunoSEQ multiplex PCR, the TCRdb table keeps only in-frame clones and is missing some. The sample has 200,000 to 300,000 clones; approximately 14% are singletons. The sample consisted of naive CD4+ T cells from blood. The source of these receptors is a man in his thirties or forties with type 1 diabetes.

This clone was seen more than once but under ten times. The V gene is TRBV29-1, the J gene TRBJ2-2; D may be TRBD1 (5 bases). CDR1 is SQVTM, CDR2 ANQGSEA, per germline. This CDR3 region has 13 residues. V was trimmed by 1 base and J by 5 bases, leaving 8 bases between them. CDR3 protein: CSVEVRGTGELFF. The CDR3 DNA reads as TGCAGCGTTGAAGTAAGGGGAACCGGGGAGCTGTTTTTT.

This clone was seen a few times. The V and J genes are TRBV27 and TRBJ1-2; 8 bases map to TRBD1. The CDR3 runs to 13 residues. Germline V lookup: CDR1 MNHEY, CDR2 SMNVEV (reference sequence). V lost 6 bases, J lost 4 bases, and 4 bases stayed unmatched. CDR3 sequence: CASSPDRVYGYTF. CDR3 nucleotide sequence: TGTGCCAGCAGCCCGGACAGGGTCTATGGCTACACCTTC.

The CDR3 DNA reads as TGTGCTAGTGGTTTGGTACTGACAGGAGGCAGTTATAGCAATCAGCCCCAGCATTTT. It codes for CASGLVLTGGSYSNQPQHF. The gene calls are TRBV12-5 and TRBJ1-5; D is possibly TRBD1 (6 bases). V was pared by 0 bases and J by 0 bases, with 18 bases between. The CDR3 sequence is 19 residues long. Germline CDR1 reads LGHNT; CDR2 reads FRNRAP.

The chain joins TRBV10-3 to TRBJ2-1; 7 nucleotides match TRBD2. This CDR3 region has 13 residues. Germline lookup yields CDR1 ENHRY and CDR2 SYGVKD. V was clipped by 8 bases and J by 3 bases; unmatched bases: 4. CDR3 protein: CAIGGGVYNEQFF. Written as DNA, the CDR3 is TGTGCCATCGGGGGGGGAGTCTACAATGAGCAGTTCTTC.

The chain has TRBV19 and TRBJ2-3; TRBD2 matches 8 bases. With 7 bases clipped from V and 4 bases from J, the junction kept 7 bases outside the gene matches. The germline V gene encodes CDR1 LNHDA and CDR2 SQIVND (reference sequence). CDR3 length: 14 amino acids. In DNA form, the CDR3 reads TGTGCCAGTATCGGGAGGGCCGAGGCAGATACGCAGTATTTT. Translated: CASIGRAEADTQYF.

The V gene is TRBV6-5, the J gene TRBJ1-2, with D perhaps matching TRBD1 (6 bases). Germline V gene lookup returns CDR1 MNHEY and CDR2 SVGAGI. There are 15 residues in the CDR3. Trimming took 2 bases from V and 1 from J, leaving 11 bases between them. For the CDR3, the DNA is TGTGCCAGCAGTTACGAGCAGGGGTTTAACTATGGCTACACCTTC. It encodes CASSYEQGFNYGYTF.

This clone has more than one count but fewer than ten. The CDR3 DNA reads as TGTGCCAGCAGCGTGGGGGCCTCCCCCGAGACCCAGTACTTC. Residues: CASSVGASPETQYF. This chain uses TRBV9 with TRBJ2-5; D is perhaps TRBD1 (6 bases). Trimming removed 2 bases at V and 5 bases at J, with 13 bases between. Germline CDR1 and CDR2: SGDLS and YYNGEE. This CDR3 contains 14 residues. Full variable domain (missing parts from reference TRBV9 and TRBJ2-5): DSGVTQTPKHLITATGQRVTLRCSPRSGDLSVYWYQQSLDQGLQFLIQYYNGEERAKGNILERFSAQQFPDLHSELNLSSLELGDSALYFCASSVGASPETQYFGPGTRLLVL.

This rearrangement joins TRBV7-2 to TRBJ2-3, with 7 positions matching TRBD1. Germline values: CDR1 SGHTA, CDR2 FQGNSA. This CDR3 is 15 amino acids long. The ends lost 1 base at V and 1 base at J; junction bases unmatched: 2. The CDR3 here is CASSLVGTGTDTQYF. The CDR3 nucleotides are TGTGCCAGCAGCTTAGTCGGGACAGGCACAGATACGCAGTATTTT.

The chain is built from TRBV10-3 and TRBJ2-3; 7 positions agree with TRBD2. Trimming cost V 8 bases and J 2 bases; bases outside gene matches: 4. The CDR3 is 13 residues long. Germline CDR1 is ENHRY and CDR2 is SYGVKD. The DNA of the CDR3 is TGTGCCATCCGCGGGAGCCCCACAGATACGCAGTATTTT. It codes for CAIRGSPTDTQYF.

This clone was counted a few times. This chain connects TRBV7-9 to TRBJ1-6; 7 bases map to TRBD1. Germline lookup yields CDR1 SEHNR and CDR2 FQNEAQ (reference sequence). This CDR3 is built from 15 residues. V lost 5 bases to trimming and J lost 5 bases; unmatched junction nucleotides: 6. The CDR3 bases are TGTGCCAGCAGCGGAAACAGGGGAGATAATTCACCCCTCCACTTT. Translating gives CASSGNRGDNSPLHF.

This clone was found once. The chain links TRBV11-3 to TRBJ2-1, with TRBD1 as a possible D gene (6 bases). V was trimmed by 4 bases and J by 10 bases, leaving 23 bases between them. Per the germline V gene, CDR1 is SGHNT and CDR2 is YENEEA. The CDR3 consists of 16 residues. The CDR3: CASSSHRNLQGMEQFF. The CDR3 DNA follows: TGTGCCAGCAGCTCGCACAGGAACCTCCAGGGGATGGAGCAGTTCTTC.

The CDR3 is CASSSTSGTYEQYF. The DNA of the CDR3 is TGTGCCAGCAGCTCCACTAGCGGGACCTACGAGCAGTACTTC. The chain joins TRBV11-2 to TRBJ2-7, with 10 bases identical to TRBD2. V was clipped by 4 bases and J by 2 bases; unmatched bases: 2. CDR1 is SGHAT and CDR2 is FQNNGV in the germline V gene. This CDR3 spans 14 amino acids.

This clone was counted a few times. This sequence joins TRBV11-3 and TRBJ1-4; D is perhaps TRBD1 (5 bases). Trimming cost V 5 bases and J 0 bases, with 10 bases left between them. The CDR3 has 15 amino acids. Germline V gives CDR1 SGHNT, CDR2 YENEEA. The CDR3 DNA is TGTGCCAGCAGCCCCAGGGCCGCAACTAATGAAAAACTGTTTTTT. Translating gives CASSPRAATNEKLFF.

This clone was counted a single time. This chain joins TRBV19 and TRBJ1-5; weak D call: TRBD1 (5 bases). The CDR3 is 14 amino acids. V was clipped by 7 bases and J by 0 bases, with 10 bases between them. Germline assignment: CDR1 LNHDA and CDR2 SQIVND (reference sequence). Here the CDR3 reads CASTPQGSNQPQHF. For the CDR3, the DNA is TGTGCCAGTACCCCGCAGGGTAGCAATCAGCCCCAGCATTTT. The variable domain in full, with the rest retrieved from reference TRBV19 and TRBJ1-5, is DGGITQSPKYLFRKEGQNVTLSCEQNLNHDAMYWYRQDPGQGLRLIYYSQIVNDFQKGDIAEGYSVSREKKESFPLTVTSAQKNPTAFYLCASTPQGSNQPQHFGDGTRLSIL.

V gene TRBV30 combines with J gene TRBJ2-1; 10 positions agree with TRBD1. Germline V CDR1 and CDR2: GTSNPN, SVGIG (reference sequence). This CDR3 has 14 amino acids. V trimming: 5 bases; J trimming: 6 bases; junction bases outside the gene matches: 7. The CDR3 coding sequence is TGTGCCTGGGGCCCCGGGACAGGGGTCAATGAGCAGTTCTTC. This codes for CAWGPGTGVNEQFF.

This clone was counted only a few times. V usage is TRBV6-5 and J usage is TRBJ2-6, with unresolved D. This CDR3 region has 14 residues. Trimming removed 6 bases from V and 3 bases from J, with 9 bases in between. CDR1 MNHEY and CDR2 SVGAGI come from the germline V gene. The CDR3 DNA is TGTGCCAGCAGGGTAGTCGGTGGGGCCAACGTCCTGACTTTC. Its translation is CASRVVGGANVLTF.

The V gene is TRBV18, the J gene TRBJ1-5; D may be TRBD1 (6 bases). This CDR3 has 15 residues. CDR1 is KGHSH, CDR2 LQKENI, per germline. V was pared by 6 bases and J by 4 bases, with 16 bases between. CDR3 protein: CASSSDRSENQPQHF. DNA for the CDR3: TGTGCCAGCTCCTCCGACAGGAGCGAAAATCAGCCCCAGCATTTT.

The chain couples TRBV12-5 to TRBJ1-5; no definite D call. Between the trimmed V and J ends, which lost 2 bases and 1 base, there was a span of 6 bases. Germline values: CDR1 LGHNT, CDR2 FRNRAP. The CDR3 has 14 residues. CDR3 coding DNA: TGTGCTAGTGGTTTGCCCGGGAGCAATCAGCCCCAGCATTTT. Translation gives CASGLPGSNQPQHF.

The rearrangement joins TRBV5-1 to TRBJ1-1, with a possible D match to TRBD1 (5 bases). The V end was cut by 4 bases, the J end by 5 bases, with 18 bases between. The length of the CDR3 is 15 residues. Looked up from germline, CDR1 is SGHRS and CDR2 is YFSETQ. The CDR3 protein is CASSPGGRGRTEAFF. As DNA, the CDR3 is TGCGCCAGCAGCCCGGGGGGGAGGGGTCGGACTGAAGCTTTCTTT.

The rearrangement uses TRBV15 and TRBJ2-1; no clear D gene. Germline CDR1 is LNHNV and CDR2 is YYDKDF (reference sequence). V lost 0 bases and J 6 bases, leaving 9 bases between the germline ends. This CDR3 region has 14 residues. The CDR3 DNA follows: TGTGCCACCAGCAGAGATGGCGGCGCCAATGAGCAGTTCTTC. It translates to CATSRDGGANEQFF.

The V and J genes are TRBV18 and TRBJ2-7; TRBD1 matches at 7 bases. Germline V lookup: CDR1 KGHSH, CDR2 LQKENI. V was pared by 4 bases and J by 2 bases, with 5 bases of the junction left unmatched. The CDR3 is 14 residues long. In DNA form, the CDR3 reads TGTGCCAGCTCACACGGACAGGAGACCTACGAGCAGTACTTC. This gives the protein CASSHGQETYEQYF.

The chain carries TRBV6-1 and TRBJ2-6, with D perhaps TRBD2 (5 bases). CDR1 and CDR2 (germline): MNHNS, SASEGT. V gave up 4 bases and J gave up 2 bases, with 15 bases separating them. The CDR3 loop spans 17 amino acids. Here the CDR3 reads CASSGGYTRTGANVLTF. For the CDR3, the DNA is TGTGCCAGCAGTGGAGGGTATACTCGAACTGGGGCCAACGTCCTGACTTTC.